This T cell receptor beta chain appears in the sequencing data of a study of Tregs in tolerant kidney transplant recipients. Study observations and caveats: The most relevant donor-specific Treg TCRbeta repertoire apparently came from expansion with activated donor B cells.

After removal of 2 bases from V and 4 bases from J, the junction contained 7 bases not matched to a gene. This CDR3 is built from 16 residues. Germline V gene sequence: CDR1 SGHDN, CDR2 FVKESK. Only in-frame clones appear in the TCRdb table, and some are missing; sequencing was by immunoSEQ multiplex PCR. Of about 64,000 clones in the sample, 98% were seen once. Turning to this clone: What it binds is unknown.

The receptor was isolated from a human donor who received a combined kidney and bone marrow transplant. Sequencing was performed on Tregs from blood, taken before the transplant. This chain connects TRBV14 to TRBJ1-3, with 8 positions matching TRBD1. The CDR3 spells CASSQQGAQSGNTIYF. The CDR3 DNA reads as TGTGCCAGCAGCCAACAGGGGGCTCAGTCGGGAAACACCATATATTTT.